The next 10 T cell receptor beta chains were all read from a single sample in a study of low-dose radiotherapy and immunotherapy resistance in tumors. Primers targeting TRAV and TRBV primed first-strand cDNA, covering alpha and beta chains. Over about 19 PCR cycles, TCRs were amplified from a constant-region primer and V-primer adapter. In TCRdb, the reads were re-called with MiXCR into one record per CDR3 protein. Of tens of thousands of distinct CDR3 sequences in the sample, approximately 26% were seen once. Time point denoted: before trial treatment. The source material was PBMCs, sampled before treatment. The receptors were sampled from a male donor with prostate cancer.

This clonotype came up once. The chain joins TRBV3-1 to TRBJ2-7; the D gene could be TRBD1 or TRBD2 (5 bases each). This CDR3 has 13 amino acids. Trimming removed 0 bases from V and 6 bases from J, with 9 bases in between. Germline-derived CDR1 and CDR2 are LGHDT and YNNKEL (reference sequence). The CDR3 DNA sequence: TGTGCCAGCAGCCAAGATCCCGGGGCCGAGCAGTACTTC. It codes for CASSQDPGAEQYF.

This clonotype was counted at least ten times. The V gene is TRBV29-1, the J gene TRBJ2-7, with unresolved D. Germline assignment: CDR1 SQVTM and CDR2 ANQGSEA. With 5 bases removed from V and 9 bases from J, the gap between germline ends came to 14 bases. The CDR3 contains 11 residues. In nucleotides, the CDR3 is TGCAGCGTTATAGGCGGCGAGTGGCAGTACTTC. Translation gives CSVIGGEWQYF.

This clonotype has at least ten counts. V gene TRBV2 combines with J gene TRBJ2-2, with D maybe TRBD1 (6 bases). V was shortened by 4 bases and J by 0 bases, with 9 bases between the two germline ends. Germline loops: CDR1 SNHLY, CDR2 FYNNEI. The CDR3 sequence is 15 residues long. CDR3 DNA sequence: TGTGCCAGCAGTGCGGGACAAGCGAACACCGGGGAGCTGTTTTTT. Its protein is CASSAGQANTGELFF.

This clonotype occurred many times. The rearrangement links TRBV6-2 or TRBV6-3 to TRBJ1-5; D ambiguous. With 10 bases removed from V and 6 bases from J, the gap between germline ends came to 22 bases. Germline CDR1 reads MNHEY; CDR2 reads SVGEGT. The CDR3 totals 15 residues. CDR3 sequence reads: CATNPRAPATQPQHF. In DNA, the CDR3 is TGTGCCACCAATCCAAGGGCACCGGCAACTCAGCCCCAGCATTTT.

On this clonotype: A far more abundant clone sits one base away, making this likely a read error. The rearrangement uses TRBV6-6 and TRBJ2-7, with 10 bases matching TRBD2. This CDR3 contains 14 residues. The J segment lost 7 bases and the V segment lost 5 bases, leaving 8 bases of the junction unmatched. Germline V gene data show CDR1 as MNHNY and CDR2 as SVGAGI (reference sequence). DNA of the CDR3: TGTGCCAGCAGTGGAAGCGGGAGGGGTAATGAGCAGTACTTC. This encodes CASSGSGRGNEQYF.

This clonotype was observed at least ten times. This chain connects TRBV9 to TRBJ2-1; 9 bases are a match to TRBD1. The CDR3 runs 16 residues. V trimming: 4 bases; J trimming: 0 bases; junction bases outside the gene matches: 5. Germline CDR1 and CDR2: SGDLS and YYNGEE. Written as DNA, the CDR3 is TGTGCCAGCAGCCAAGAGGGACAGGGCTCCTACAATGAGCAGTTCTTC. Its protein is CASSQEGQGSYNEQFF.

Worth noting for this clonotype: One junction end disagrees with the germline gene, perhaps due to a read error. Here the CDR3 DNA reads TGTGCCAGCAGCCAGGGGGTCCTGGGGGAAGATACGCATTATTTT. The encoded protein is CASSQGVLGEDTHYF. The V gene is TRBV7-7, the J gene TRBJ2-3; TRBD1 matches 7 bases. The germline gives CDR1 SSHAT, CDR2 FNYEAQ (reference sequence). The CDR3 covers 15 residues.

This clonotype was observed a single time. A far larger clone is a single base away, which makes a read error likely. The CDR3 loop reads CVSSPGLAGMAQYF. CDR3 DNA sequence: TGTGTCAGCAGCCCCGGACTAGCGGGAATGGCGCAGTATTTT. V gene TRBV13 combines with J gene TRBJ2-3, with TRBD2 matching 12 bases. From germline, CDR1 is PRHDT and CDR2 FYEKMQ (reference sequence). CDR3 length: 14 amino acids. The complete variable domain, with remaining parts taken from reference TRBV13 and TRBJ2-3, reads AAGVIQSPRHLIKEKRETATLKCYPIPRHDTVYWYQQGPGQDPQFLISFYEKMQSDKGSIPDRFSAQQFSDYHSELNMSSLELGDSALYFCVSSPGLAGMAQYFGPGTRLTVL.

This clonotype was recorded many times. The chain carries TRBV12-3 or TRBV12-4 and TRBJ1-5; weak D call: TRBD1 (6 bases). The CDR3 is 13 amino acids. Between the trimmed V and J ends, which lost 5 bases and 6 bases, there was a span of 11 bases. CDR3 sequence (DNA): TGTGCCAGCAGTCCACAGGGCCCTCAGCCCCAGCATTTT. It specifies CASSPQGPQPQHF.

This clonotype was counted many times. The chain couples TRBV7-6 to TRBJ2-6, with 8 bases aligning to TRBD1. The CDR3 is 18 amino acids. The germline V gene has CDR1 SGHVS and CDR2 FNYEAQ. Trimming cost V 2 bases and J 0 bases; bases outside gene matches: 6. CDR3 in DNA: TGTGCCAGCAGCTTAATTCCCAGGGGGCCCTCTGGGGCCAACGTCCTGACTTTC. Its protein is CASSLIPRGPSGANVLTF.